Below are 5 T cell receptor beta chains sequenced from a single sample in a study of regulatory T cells in long-lasting Graves disease. In building TCR beta libraries, iRepertoire HTBI primers were used together with Arm-PCR of CDR3 regions. TCRdb re-called the multiplex PCR reads with MiXCR, one entry per CDR3 protein. The table shows about 420,000 distinct CDR3 sequences, with 15% to 20% occurring only once. Indicated time point: newly diagnosed GD, antithyroid drugs for less than 3 months. Isolated PBMC RNA provided the starting material for the TCR library. These records were also assigned to another study, of T cells in Graves' hyperthyroidism and ophthalmopathy.

Source: peripheral blood mononuclear cells (PBMCs), taken at new diagnosis, from a patient treated with antithyroid drugs. The receptors were sampled from a woman under 30 with Graves disease.

The table lists this clonotype with a few counts. Since a much larger clone is just one base distant, this may be a read error. The genes are TRBV9 and TRBJ2-2; TRBD2 matches at 7 bases. V shed 0 bases, J shed 0 bases, and the junction held 2 bases outside the gene matches. The length of the CDR3 is 16 residues. Germline-derived CDR1 and CDR2 are SGDLS and YYNGEE. The CDR3 here is CASSVALAANTGELFF. CDR3 sequence (DNA): TGTGCCAGCAGCGTAGCCCTAGCGGCGAACACCGGGGAGCTGTTTTTT.

The chain uses TRBV29-1 and TRBJ2-1; the match to TRBD2 covers 7 bases. Germline assignment: CDR1 SQVTM and CDR2 ANQGSEA. The CDR3 has 12 residues. With V trimmed by 5 bases and J by 3 bases, 1 base remained unmatched. In DNA form, the CDR3 reads TGCAGCGTTAGGACTAGCTACAATGAGCAGTTCTTC. Translated, it gives CSVRTSYNEQFF.

V is TRBV6-1 and J is TRBJ1-1; D not resolved. Germline CDR1 is MNHNS and CDR2 is SASEGT. The CDR3 extends over 15 amino acids. Trimming stripped 2 bases from V and 2 bases from J, with 12 bases between. The CDR3 DNA reads TGTGCCAGCAGTGAACTGAGACGGAGTAACACTGAAGCTTTCTTT. It yields the protein CASSELRRSNTEAFF.

This clonotype was observed a few times. The chain is built from TRBV18 and TRBJ2-7; D perhaps matches TRBD1 (5 bases). From germline, CDR1 is KGHSH and CDR2 LQKENI. The CDR3 covers 13 residues. V shed 3 bases and J shed 4 bases, with 10 bases lying between them. CDR3 sequence reads: CASSPQGLYEQYF. The CDR3 DNA reads as TGTGCCAGCTCACCTCAGGGTTTATACGAGCAGTACTTC.

At least ten counts were recorded for this clonotype. V and J are TRBV6-1 and TRBJ1-2, with unresolved D. The CDR3 length is 13 residues. The V end was cut by 6 bases, the J end by 4 bases, with 12 bases between. Per the germline V gene, CDR1 is MNHNS and CDR2 is SASEGT. The CDR3 spells CASRAPDFYGYTF. The CDR3 DNA is TGTGCCAGCAGAGCCCCAGATTTCTATGGCTACACCTTC.